In its sample, the clone carrying this T cell receptor beta chain was seen a few times. Time point indicated: cycle 4 day 1 (C4D1), after less than 7 weeks of nivolumab. In every patient, relapse followed autologous stem cell transplantation, while exposure to brentuximab vedotin differed. TCRdb keeps only in-frame clones here, not all; method: immunoSEQ multiplex PCR. This table holds approximately 26,000 clones, just under 80% found once. CDR1 is MNHEY, CDR2 SVGAGI, per germline. The CDR3 totals 14 residues. V shed 6 bases and J 6 bases; nucleotides not matched to a gene: 10. This sample stems from a study of PD-1 blockade in classical Hodgkin lymphoma.

The sequences come from peripheral blood mononuclear cells (PBMCs), collected before the fourth cycle of nivolumab. This TCR came from a human donor with classical Hodgkin lymphoma. V is TRBV6-5 and J is TRBJ2-7; 8 nucleotides line up with TRBD2. CDR3 nucleotide sequence: TGTGCCAGCAGCCCCGTTGGTAGCGGGGTCGAGCAGTACTTC. The encoded protein is CASSPVGSGVEQYF.